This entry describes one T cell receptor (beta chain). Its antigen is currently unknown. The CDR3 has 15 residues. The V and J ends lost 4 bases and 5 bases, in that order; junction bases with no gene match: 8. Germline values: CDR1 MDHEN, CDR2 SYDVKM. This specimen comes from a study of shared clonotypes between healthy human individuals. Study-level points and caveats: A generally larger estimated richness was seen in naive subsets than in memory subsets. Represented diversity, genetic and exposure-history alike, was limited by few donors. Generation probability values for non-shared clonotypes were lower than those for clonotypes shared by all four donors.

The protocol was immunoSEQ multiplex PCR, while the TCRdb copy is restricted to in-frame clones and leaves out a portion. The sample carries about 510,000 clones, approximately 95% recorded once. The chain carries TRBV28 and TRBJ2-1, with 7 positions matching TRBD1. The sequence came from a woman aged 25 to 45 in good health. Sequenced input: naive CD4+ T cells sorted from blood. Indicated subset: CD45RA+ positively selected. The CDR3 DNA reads TGTGCCAGCAGTTCACTGGGACAGCTAAACAATGAGCAGTTCTTC. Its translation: CASSSLGQLNNEQFF.